This T cell receptor (beta chain) was recovered during a study of CD8 T cells in Susac syndrome. An input of about 0.5 to 1 ug of RNA was subjected to reverse transcription using random hexamers. Amplification of TCR beta CDR3 used immunoSEQ multiplex PCR across 54 Vbeta and 13 Jbeta. TCRdb independently ran MiXCR on the immunoSEQ multiplex PCR reads; one entry per CDR3 protein. Seen here are 150,000 to 200,000 distinct CDR3 sequences, 90% to 97% observed once, and the top ten hold approximately 0.12%. TCR beta sequencing was performed on blood CD8+ and CD4+ T cells. TEMRA cells were FACS-enriched, unlike CD8+ and CD4+ T cells, which were negatively isolated. This clonotype was obtained from a human donor with Susac syndrome. The sample consisted of CD4+ T cells from PBMCs.

DNA of the CDR3: TGCAGTGCCCTCCCTACCAGGGGCTCCTACAATGAGCAGTTCTTC. It translates to CSALPTRGSYNEQFF. The chain carries TRBV20-1 and TRBJ2-1; tentative D call: TRBD1 (6 bases). CDR3 length: 15 residues. V lost 6 bases and J 0 bases, leaving 15 bases between the germline ends. Germline loops: CDR1 DFQATT, CDR2 SNEGSKA (reference sequence).